Following are 30 T cell receptor beta chains from one sample sequenced in a study of blood T cell repertoires in COVID-19 (dated by TCRdb to 2020 to 2022). Library preparation employed the immunoSEQ multiplex PCR assay. TCRdb provides this immuneACCESS table in a form limited to in-frame rearrangements. Some clones are lacking; in checked studies, under half of them reflect an unresolved V gene, and why the rest are absent is not known. This sample lists 130,000 or so clones; about 70% were detected once. Approximately 1.9% of the sample rests with the top ten. The sequencing sample was made of peripheral blood. The receptors were sampled from a woman between 70 and 85 years old with acute or convalescent COVID-19.

V usage is TRBV9 and J usage is TRBJ1-1; no firm D call. Looked up from germline, CDR1 is SGDLS and CDR2 is YYNGEE. This CDR3 contains 13 residues. Trimming took 1 base from V and 1 from J, leaving 5 bases between them. The CDR3 DNA follows: TGTGCCAGCAGCGTAAGCCCGAACACTGAAGCTTTCTTT. Protein: CASSVSPNTEAFF.

This clone was recorded a few times. The V call is TRBV13, the J call TRBJ1-1, with a possible D match to TRBD1 (5 bases). The germline V gene has CDR1 PRHDT and CDR2 FYEKMQ (reference sequence). With 5 bases removed from V and 1 base from J, the gap between germline ends came to 20 bases. There are 17 residues in the CDR3. This CDR3 is CASSPDGGGGRNTEAFF. CDR3 nucleotide sequence: TGTGCCAGCAGCCCCGACGGTGGGGGAGGACGGAACACTGAAGCTTTCTTT.

The V and J genes are TRBV6-5 and TRBJ1-6; no clear D. Looked up from germline, CDR1 is MNHEY and CDR2 is SVGAGI. The CDR3 is made up of 15 amino acids. The ends were cut back, 4 bases at V and 2 bases at J, with 9 bases in the middle. This CDR3 reads CASSFGRTYNSPLHF. As DNA, the CDR3 is TGTGCCAGCAGTTTTGGGCGCACCTATAATTCACCCCTCCACTTT.

The chain employs TRBV19 and TRBJ1-6; D perhaps matches TRBD1 (5 bases). Per the germline V gene, CDR1 is LNHDA and CDR2 is SQIVND (reference sequence). V was shortened by 5 bases and J by 9 bases, with 17 bases between the two germline ends. CDR3 length: 15 amino acids. Here the CDR3 DNA reads TGTGCCAGTAGTGGGCCCGTCGGGAGGGGTTCACCCCTCCACTTT. Protein product: CASSGPVGRGSPLHF.

CDR3 nucleotide sequence: TGTGCCAGCAGTTCCGGGGTAGGAACCTACGAGCAGTACTTC. Residues: CASSSGVGTYEQYF. This chain connects TRBV27 to TRBJ2-7, with a possible D match to TRBD2 (5 bases). The CDR3 runs 14 residues. In germline, CDR1 is MNHEY, CDR2 SMNVEV (reference sequence). Trimming left V 4 bases short and J 2 bases short, with 12 bases between.

The chain uses TRBV6-2 or TRBV6-3 and TRBJ2-1; 7 bases agree with TRBD1. This CDR3 is built from 14 residues. CDR1 MNHEY and CDR2 SVGEGT come from the germline V gene. V dropped 5 bases and J dropped 8; count of bases not matched to a gene: 9. The CDR3 DNA sequence: TGTGCCAGCAGTCAGACAGGGTTTCTCTATGAGCAGTTCTTC. It codes for CASSQTGFLYEQFF.

This clone has just a few counts. The CDR3 DNA sequence: TGTGCCAGCAGCCCCGCGCGGGGTGCTAATTCACCCCTCCACTTT. It translates to CASSPARGANSPLHF. This rearrangement joins TRBV7-8 to TRBJ1-6, with no clear D. The V and J ends lost 5 bases and 6 bases respectively, with 14 bases between them. The CDR3 extends over 15 amino acids. CDR1 and CDR2 (germline): SGHVS, FQNEAQ.

The chain uses TRBV19 and TRBJ1-6; tentative D call: TRBD1 (6 bases). The CDR3 loop spans 18 amino acids. The V gene lost 4 bases and the J gene lost 0 bases, with 16 bases spanning the gap. Per germline, CDR1 LNHDA and CDR2 SQIVND (reference sequence). The CDR3 is CASSTSVRGASYNSPLHF. The CDR3 DNA sequence: TGTGCCAGTAGTACTTCAGTTCGGGGGGCCTCCTATAATTCACCCCTCCACTTT.

The CDR3 DNA reads as TGTGCCAGCAGGCCACCCTCTAGGGCGGGGGCTGGTGAGCAGTTCTTC. Translation: CASRPPSRAGAGEQFF. The chain links TRBV2 to TRBJ2-1; possibly TRBD2 for D (7 bases). In germline, CDR1 is SNHLY, CDR2 FYNNEI. Trimming stripped 6 bases from V and 9 bases from J, with 24 bases between. This CDR3 has 16 residues.

The chain couples TRBV5-1 to TRBJ2-7; D perhaps matches TRBD2 (5 bases). Looked up from germline, CDR1 is SGHRS and CDR2 is YFSETQ. Trimming took 5 bases from V and 2 from J, leaving 14 bases between them. The CDR3 has 14 amino acids. CDR3 sequence reads: CASSWSEGTYEQYF. The CDR3 bases are TGCGCCAGCAGTTGGTCCGAGGGAACCTACGAGCAGTACTTC.

This chain joins TRBV18 and TRBJ2-7; 8 nucleotides align to TRBD2. This CDR3 has 14 amino acids. The J segment lost 1 base and the V segment lost 5 bases, leaving 4 bases of the junction unmatched. Germline CDR1 is KGHSH and CDR2 is LQKENI. The CDR3 sequence: CASSSSGGSYEQYF. The CDR3 region has the DNA TGTGCCAGCTCATCCTCGGGGGGGTCCTACGAGCAGTACTTC.

This clone has only one observation. The CDR3 sequence is CATTGTPTYNEQFF. CDR3 nucleotides: TGTGCCACCACCGGGACTCCTACCTACAATGAGCAGTTCTTC. V gene TRBV28 combines with J gene TRBJ2-1, with a tentative D call TRBD2 (6 bases). Germline CDR1 and CDR2: MDHEN and SYDVKM. V was clipped by 10 bases and J by 2 bases, with 15 bases between them. The CDR3 sequence is 14 residues long.

The rearrangement links TRBV28 to TRBJ1-1; D ambiguous. V was clipped by 7 bases and J by 5 bases, with 20 bases between them. CDR1 MDHEN and CDR2 SYDVKM come from the germline V gene. This CDR3 has 15 residues. The CDR3 protein is CASMVASLWPTEAFF. The CDR3 nucleotides read TGTGCCAGCATGGTGGCTTCCCTGTGGCCAACTGAAGCTTTCTTT.

The chain couples TRBV6-1 to TRBJ1-5; 9 positions agree with TRBD1. The junction had 1 base not matched to a gene; V was cut back by 1 base and J by 6 bases. Germline assignment: CDR1 MNHNS and CDR2 SASEGT. The CDR3 is made up of 14 amino acids. The DNA for the CDR3 is TGTGCCAGCAGTGAAGGACAGGGGGGTCAGCCCCAGCATTTT. Translating it yields CASSEGQGGQPQHF.

This sequence joins TRBV9 and TRBJ2-3, with 7 nucleotides matching TRBD1. This CDR3 contains 16 residues. Germline CDR1 SGDLS, CDR2 YYNGEE. V lost 0 bases, J lost 0 bases, and 4 bases stayed unmatched. CDR3 DNA sequence: TGTGCCAGCAGCGTAGACACAGGGGTCAGCACAGATACGCAGTATTTT. This gives the protein CASSVDTGVSTDTQYF.

This clone has only a few counts. The V gene is TRBV12-5, the J gene TRBJ2-4; 8 bases align to TRBD1. The CDR3 sequence is 17 residues long. Germline V lookup: CDR1 LGHNT, CDR2 FRNRAP. Losses at the gene ends were 1 base for V and 1 base for J; bases not matched to a gene: 6. The chain's CDR3 is CASGLDRQGAAKNIQYF. CDR3 in DNA: TGTGCTAGTGGTTTGGATCGGCAGGGGGCGGCCAAAAACATTCAGTACTTC.

The chain joins TRBV7-8 to TRBJ2-2, with no clear D. The germline V gene has CDR1 SGHVS and CDR2 FQNEAQ. V lost 2 bases to trimming and J lost 2 bases, with 6 bases between them. The CDR3 runs 14 residues. The CDR3 is CASSLSSNTGELFF. As DNA, the CDR3 is TGTGCCAGCAGCTTATCAAGCAACACCGGGGAGCTGTTTTTT.

The chain uses TRBV27 and TRBJ1-2; D possibly corresponds to TRBD1 (6 bases). V gave up 8 bases and J gave up 3 bases, with 19 bases separating them. CDR1 is MNHEY, CDR2 SMNVEV, per germline (reference sequence). This CDR3 has 15 residues. CDR3 nucleotides: TGTGCCAGCGCTTCGCCCGCGGACAGTCACTATGGCTACACCTTC. Protein sequence: CASASPADSHYGYTF.

This chain links TRBV20-1 with TRBJ2-7, with 7 bases fitting TRBD2. The germline CDR1 and CDR2 sequences are DFQATT and SNEGSKA (reference sequence). The junction had 3 bases not matched to a gene; V was cut back by 6 bases and J by 7 bases. The CDR3 totals 10 residues. The CDR3 spells CSAIGGEQYF. For the CDR3, the DNA is TGCAGTGCCATCGGGGGGGAGCAGTACTTC.

The chain couples TRBV27 to TRBJ1-1, with D maybe TRBD1 (6 bases). The ends were cut back, 6 bases at V and 6 bases at J, with 14 bases in the middle. Germline loops: CDR1 MNHEY, CDR2 SMNVEV (reference sequence). This CDR3 region has 13 residues. CDR3 nucleotides: TGTGCCAGCAGGACTACCAGGGGACCTGAAGCTTTCTTT. This encodes CASRTTRGPEAFF.

The CDR3 protein is CASSYSRKDQPQHF. The CDR3 region has the DNA TGTGCCAGCAGTTACTCGAGGAAGGATCAGCCCCAGCATTTT. The chain joins TRBV6-6 to TRBJ1-5; D unclear. CDR1 is MNHNY and CDR2 is SVGAGI in the germline V gene (reference sequence). The V end was cut by 0 bases, the J end by 5 bases, with 8 bases between. This CDR3 contains 14 residues.

The rearrangement uses TRBV6-6 and TRBJ1-5; 9 bases are shared with TRBD1. The CDR3 has 16 amino acids. CDR1 and CDR2 (germline): MNHNY, SVGAGI (reference sequence). V was clipped by 2 bases and J by 6 bases; unmatched bases: 8. The CDR3 loop is CASSYPPTGGVQPQHF. Here the CDR3 DNA reads TGTGCCAGCAGTTACCCCCCGACAGGGGGAGTTCAGCCCCAGCATTTT.

The rearrangement links TRBV7-2 to TRBJ2-7; 9 positions agree with TRBD1. This CDR3 is built from 16 residues. Trimming cost V 0 bases and J 3 bases; bases outside gene matches: 6. CDR1 is SGHTA, CDR2 FQGNSA, per germline. CDR3 protein: CASSLAPGQGSYEQYF. The CDR3 DNA is TGTGCCAGCAGCTTAGCGCCGGGACAGGGAAGCTACGAGCAGTACTTC. Filled out from reference TRBV7-2 and TRBJ2-7, the complete variable domain reads GAGVSQSPSNKVTEKGKDVELRCDPISGHTALYWYRQSLGQGLEFLIYFQGNSAPDKSGLPSDRFSAERTGGSVSTLTIQRTQQEDSAVYLCASSLAPGQGSYEQYFGPGTRLTVT.

The genes are TRBV5-1 and TRBJ2-3; D is uncertain. Germline V gene sequence: CDR1 SGHRS, CDR2 YFSETQ. The V gene lost 4 bases and the J gene lost 4 bases, with 7 bases spanning the gap. The CDR3 is 12 residues long. The CDR3 here is CASSIQPDTQYF. The CDR3 DNA sequence: TGCGCCAGCAGCATACAACCAGATACGCAGTATTTT.

The chain combines TRBV11-2 with TRBJ2-5; 8 nucleotides line up with TRBD1. Germline V gives CDR1 SGHAT, CDR2 FQNNGV. The CDR3 runs to 16 residues. V gave up 1 base and J gave up 5 bases; unmatched junction bases: 9. CDR3 protein: CASSLGPGQVTETQYF. For the CDR3, the DNA is TGTGCCAGCAGCTTAGGCCCGGGACAGGTGACGGAGACCCAGTACTTC.

V and J are TRBV24-1 and TRBJ2-1; D may be TRBD1 (8 bases). Germline loops: CDR1 KGHDR, CDR2 SFDVKD. Trimming shortened V by 7 bases and J by 8 bases, and 14 bases separated the two germline ends. The CDR3 extends over 13 amino acids. The CDR3 region is CATSKQGGDEQFF. CDR3 bases: TGTGCCACCAGCAAACAGGGGGGGGATGAGCAGTTCTTC.

The V call is TRBV11-1, the J call TRBJ2-7, with 7 bases fitting TRBD1. The CDR3 loop spans 15 amino acids. With V trimmed by 5 bases and J by 3 bases, 10 bases remained unmatched. The V gene's germline CDR1 is SGHAT and CDR2 FQDESV (reference sequence). The CDR3, as DNA: TGTGCCAGCAGCCCCGGGACGGGACAGAGCTACGAGCAGTACTTC. Translating it yields CASSPGTGQSYEQYF.

As concerns this clone: The junction differs from germline at one of its ends, possibly a read error. The rearrangement links TRBV2 to TRBJ1-6; 10 bases fit TRBD1. The CDR3 contains 17 residues. Germline assignment: CDR1 SNHLY and CDR2 FYNNEI. The DNA for the CDR3 is TGTGCCAGCAGTGAGGCTGGACAGGGGGTCTATATTTCACCCCTCCACTTT. This encodes CASSEAGQGVYISPLHF.

The J gene is TRBJ2-3, the V gene TRBV2; no firm D call. The CDR3 sequence is 14 residues long. Germline V gene sequence: CDR1 SNHLY, CDR2 FYNNEI. V lost 4 bases and J lost 2, with 10 bases in between. This CDR3 reads CASSVSAVTDTQYF. DNA of the CDR3: TGTGCCAGCAGTGTATCGGCGGTCACAGATACGCAGTATTTT.

CDR3 protein: CASSSGRGAEAFF. CDR3 in DNA: TGTGCCAGCAGCTCAGGACGGGGGGCTGAAGCTTTCTTT. The V call is TRBV11-3, the J call TRBJ1-1; a possible D gene is TRBD1 (5 bases). V was clipped by 4 bases and J by 6 bases, with 12 bases between them. The CDR3 is made up of 13 amino acids. Germline-derived CDR1 and CDR2 are SGHNT and YENEEA.